A single TCR beta chain is shown here with its context. The source of the sample is a study of T-cell reconstitution after alpha-beta-depleted transplantation in children. The V and J ends lost 5 bases and 11 bases respectively, with 21 bases between them. The CDR3 sequence is 14 residues long. Germline CDR1 reads SGHTA; CDR2 reads FQGNSA. Unique molecular identifiers were built into the TCRbeta library. TCRdb recomputed calls from the PCR reads with MiXCR, one row per CDR3 protein. The repertoire holds hundreds of thousands of distinct CDR3 sequences, less than 35% seen once, with roughly 2.5% in the top ten.

The chain recombines TRBV7-2 with TRBJ1-1, with a possible D match to TRBD1 (5 bases). This sequence was found in a human donor who donated a stem cell graft to a child with aplastic anemia. The starting material was PBMCs from the stem cell graft donor, obtained from the stem cell graft. The CDR3 coding sequence is TGTGCCAGCAGCGTCGGGACTGCTCGCATGGGGGCTTTCTTT. Its protein product is CASSVGTARMGAFF.